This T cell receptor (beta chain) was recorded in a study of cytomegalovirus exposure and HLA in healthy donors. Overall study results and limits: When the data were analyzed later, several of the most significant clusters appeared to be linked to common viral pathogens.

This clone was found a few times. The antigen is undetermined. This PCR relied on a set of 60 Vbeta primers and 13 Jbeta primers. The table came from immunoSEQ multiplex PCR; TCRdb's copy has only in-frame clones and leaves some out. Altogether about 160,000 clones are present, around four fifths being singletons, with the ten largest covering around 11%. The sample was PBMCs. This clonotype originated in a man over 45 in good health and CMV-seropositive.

CDR3 DNA sequence: TGCAGTGCTAGGCGTAGCGAAGAGTTCTTC. Protein: CSARRSEEFF. This chain links TRBV20-1 with TRBJ2-1, with TRBD2 as a possible D gene (5 bases). This CDR3 has 10 residues. From germline, CDR1 is DFQATT and CDR2 SNEGSKA (reference sequence). Trimming removed 3 bases at V and 14 bases at J, with 11 bases between.